The source of this TCR beta chain is a study of blood T cell repertoires in COVID-19. This table comes from immunoSEQ multiplex PCR, and its TCRdb copy is limited to in-frame clones, with some not included. The table has about 240,000 clones, approximately 86% seen once; the top ten hold less than 4%. The CDR3 has 17 amino acids. J was trimmed by 4 bases and V by 5 bases; bases with no gene match: 12. Germline V gene data show CDR1 as SGHTA and CDR2 as FQGTGA. This receptor was taken from a middle-aged woman with acute COVID-19. The chain is built from TRBV7-3 and TRBJ2-1; 9 positions match TRBD1. The sequenced material came from PBMCs or T cells enriched from blood (not recorded which). The CDR3 DNA follows: TGTGCCAGCAGCCTAAGACCGGGACAGGGAGGGTACAATGAGCAGTTCTTC. This gives the protein CASSLRPGQGGYNEQFF.